The 27 T cell receptor beta chains below come from one sample, sequenced in a study of cytomegalovirus exposure and HLA in healthy donors. Primers for the PCR totalled 60 Vbeta and 13 Jbeta. This table comes from immunoSEQ multiplex PCR, and its TCRdb copy is limited to in-frame clones, with some not included. The table includes about 180,000 clones, roughly 80% detected once. Material: PBMCs. All receptors derive from a woman under 30 in good health and CMV-seropositive.

With regard to this clone: Sequence at one end of the junction differs from germline and may be a read error. The chain is built from TRBV7-7 and TRBJ2-5; 8 bases map to TRBD2. This CDR3 comprises 13 residues. Looked up from germline, CDR1 is SSHAT and CDR2 is FNYEAQ (reference sequence). CDR3 coding DNA: TGTGCTAGCAGCTCAGCGGGGGCGGAGACCCAGTACTTC. It codes for CASSSAGAETQYF.

The gene calls are TRBV29-1 and TRBJ1-4, with a weak D call TRBD1 (5 bases). Trimming pared 6 bases from V and 8 bases from J, leaving 16 bases between. Germline V lookup: CDR1 SQVTM, CDR2 ANQGSEA. CDR3 length: 13 amino acids. In DNA, the CDR3 is TGCAGCGTGGGACCGGAGCGGGTCGAAAAACTGTTTTTT. Translation gives CSVGPERVEKLFF.

This clone occurred a few times. The V call is TRBV5-4, the J call TRBJ1-1, with 8 bases identical to TRBD1. Germline V CDR1 and CDR2: SGHNT, YYREEE (reference sequence). The junction had 5 bases not matched to a gene; V was cut back by 1 base and J by 6 bases. CDR3 length: 14 amino acids. CDR3 in DNA: TGTGCCAGCAGCTTGCCAGGGGGCCTCTCTGAAGCTTTCTTT. Translating gives CASSLPGGLSEAFF.

V gene TRBV19 combines with J gene TRBJ2-2; maybe TRBD2 (6 bases). This CDR3 contains 16 residues. Trimming shortened V by 8 bases and J by 0 bases, and 16 bases separated the two germline ends. Germline V gene data show CDR1 as LNHDA and CDR2 as SQIVND (reference sequence). The DNA of the CDR3 is TGTGCCAGTCGGCCCCCGGGACTCGCGAACACCGGGGAGCTGTTTTTT. Its protein is CASRPPGLANTGELFF. The full variable domain, completed using reference TRBV19 and TRBJ2-2, is DGGITQSPKYLFRKEGQNVTLSCEQNLNHDAMYWYRQDPGQGLRLIYYSQIVNDFQKGDIAEGYSVSREKKESFPLTVTSAQKNPTAFYLCASRPPGLANTGELFFGEGSRLTVL.

The chain joins TRBV30 to TRBJ1-2, with 7 bases identical to TRBD1. V lost 0 bases, J lost 8 bases, and 6 bases stayed unmatched. CDR3 length equals 13 residues. Germline CDR1 GTSNPN, CDR2 SVGIG (reference sequence). DNA for the CDR3: TGTGCCTGGAGTGTACAGGGGAATGGGGGCTACACCTTC. Translating gives CAWSVQGNGGYTF.

The genes are TRBV5-1 and TRBJ2-5; weak D call: TRBD2 (6 bases). Trimming cost V 4 bases and J 1 base, with 14 bases left between them. Germline V gene data show CDR1 as SGHRS and CDR2 as YFSETQ. The CDR3 extends over 15 amino acids. CDR3 sequence (DNA): TGCGCCAGCAGCGTGACTAGTTTAGGCCAAGAGACCCAGTACTTC. This gives the protein CASSVTSLGQETQYF.

This chain connects TRBV2 to TRBJ1-1; a weak D match, TRBD1 (5 bases). The CDR3 sequence is 14 residues long. Trimming took 4 bases from V and 4 from J, leaving 13 bases between them. CDR1 is SNHLY, CDR2 FYNNEI, per germline. The CDR3 DNA reads as TGTGCCAGCAGTGGGGGACGGGGAGGCACTGAAGCTTTCTTT. Residues: CASSGGRGGTEAFF.

In regard to this clone: One end of the junction does not line up with germline, which may come from a read error. This chain links TRBV7-7 with TRBJ2-2; no clear D. The CDR3 covers 15 residues. The germline gives CDR1 SSHAT, CDR2 FNYEAQ (reference sequence). In nucleotides, the CDR3 is TGTGCTAGCAGCCACGGCCAGAAGAGGACCGGGGAGCTGTTTTTT. Translating it yields CASSHGQKRTGELFF.

V gene TRBV15 combines with J gene TRBJ1-2; no reliable D call. CDR1 and CDR2 (germline): LNHNV, YYDKDF (reference sequence). The CDR3 spans 15 residues. V lost 3 bases and J lost 1, with 12 bases in between. The CDR3 DNA is TGTGCCACCAGCAGTTATTCGGTATATAACTATGGCTACACCTTC. This gives the protein CATSSYSVYNYGYTF.

The chain uses TRBV19 and TRBJ1-1, with D tentatively TRBD1 (6 bases). V gave up 3 bases and J gave up 1 base, with 15 bases separating them. The CDR3 is 16 residues long. Germline V CDR1 and CDR2: LNHDA, SQIVND (reference sequence). CDR3 coding DNA: TGTGCCAGTAGTATGGGGGGGCGGCAGGCGAACACTGAAGCTTTCTTT. Its translation: CASSMGGRQANTEAFF.

The V and J genes are TRBV27 and TRBJ2-3; 13 bases align to TRBD2. With V trimmed by 5 bases and J by 4 bases, 9 bases remained unmatched. This CDR3 is built from 17 residues. Germline V gene lookup returns CDR1 MNHEY and CDR2 SMNVEV (reference sequence). This chain's CDR3 is CASSNRGGTSGADTQYF. Written as DNA, the CDR3 is TGTGCCAGCAGTAATCGCGGCGGGACTAGCGGGGCAGATACGCAGTATTTT.

Of note for this clone: Other DNA variants within this sample encode the same CDR3. The chain couples TRBV11-2 to TRBJ2-5; 7 positions match TRBD1. Trimming removed 5 bases from V and 3 bases from J; junction bases left unmatched: 3. The V gene's germline CDR1 is SGHAT and CDR2 FQNNGV. This CDR3 region has 13 residues. CDR3 sequence: CASSLDREETQYF. In DNA, the CDR3 is TGTGCCAGCAGCCTCGACAGGGAAGAGACCCAGTACTTC. Using reference TRBV11-2 and TRBJ2-5 for the parts outside the CDR3, the full variable domain is EAGVAQSPRYKIIEKRQSVAFWCNPISGHATLYWYQQILGQGPKLLIQFQNNGVVDDSQLPKDRFSAERLKGVDSTLKIQPAKLEDSAVYLCASSLDREETQYFGPGTRLLVL.

V usage is TRBV9 and J usage is TRBJ1-1; 7 nucleotides agree with TRBD1. Germline V gene lookup returns CDR1 SGDLS and CDR2 YYNGEE. J gave up 0 bases and V 4 bases, and 6 bases lay outside the gene matches. This CDR3 contains 15 residues. The DNA of the CDR3 is TGTGCCAGCAGCCCCCGGGACAGTCTGAACACTGAAGCTTTCTTT. Amino acids: CASSPRDSLNTEAFF.

The gene calls are TRBV4-1 and TRBJ1-5; D perhaps matches TRBD1 (5 bases). Germline loops: CDR1 MGHRA, CDR2 YSYEKL. Trimming removed 4 bases at V and 0 bases at J, with 16 bases between. This CDR3 spans 17 amino acids. CDR3 protein: CASSLGLRGISNQPQHF. CDR3 nucleotide sequence: TGCGCCAGCAGCCTTGGGCTACGGGGGATTAGCAATCAGCCCCAGCATTTT.

In the case of this clone: One end of the junction does not line up with germline, which may come from a read error. Other DNA sequences within the sample encode an identical CDR3. The V and J genes are TRBV4-3 and TRBJ1-5; D is unclear. This CDR3 contains 15 residues. Germline lookup yields CDR1 LGHNA and CDR2 YSLEER. CDR3 in DNA: TGCGCCAGCAGCCAAGATCACGGGATGGCGCAGCCCCAGCACTTT. Translation: CASSQDHGMAQPQHF.

The rearrangement uses TRBV5-1 and TRBJ1-3; 8 positions match TRBD1. The CDR3 runs to 15 residues. In germline, CDR1 is SGHRS, CDR2 YFSETQ. V trimming: 4 bases; J trimming: 6 bases; junction bases outside the gene matches: 9. CDR3 loop: CASSTGGGTENTIYF. CDR3 sequence (DNA): TGCGCCAGCAGCACAGGGGGGGGGACTGAAAACACCATATATTTT.

The gene calls are TRBV7-8 and TRBJ2-3; 12 bases are shared with TRBD2. With V trimmed by 5 bases and J by 0 bases, 6 bases remained unmatched. Germline values: CDR1 SGHVS, CDR2 FQNEAQ. CDR3 size: 17 residues. CDR3 residues: CASSPRLAGVSTDTQYF. CDR3 DNA: TGTGCCAGCAGCCCCCGACTAGCGGGGGTTAGCACAGATACGCAGTATTTT.

The J gene is TRBJ2-7, the V gene TRBV29-1; possibly TRBD2 for D (6 bases). Deletions cut 6 bases from V and 2 bases from J, with 23 bases between. The CDR3 has 16 residues. Germline V lookup: CDR1 SQVTM, CDR2 ANQGSEA. This CDR3 reads CSVLPGDKPGTYEQYF. CDR3 sequence (DNA): TGCAGCGTACTACCGGGAGATAAACCGGGCACCTACGAGCAGTACTTC.

V is TRBV5-1 and J is TRBJ1-5, with 10 bases identical to TRBD1. V gave up 2 bases and J gave up 4 bases; unmatched junction bases: 6. The CDR3 runs 16 residues. Looked up from germline, CDR1 is SGHRS and CDR2 is YFSETQ. The CDR3 reads CASSFGGQGKNQPQHF. DNA of the CDR3: TGCGCCAGCAGCTTCGGGGGACAGGGGAAAAATCAGCCCCAGCATTTT.

V and J are TRBV2 and TRBJ2-6; D may be TRBD1 (5 bases). Germline V gene data show CDR1 as SNHLY and CDR2 as FYNNEI. Between the trimmed V and J ends, which lost 5 bases and 0 bases, there was a span of 8 bases. This CDR3 has 15 residues. The CDR3 sequence: CASSQDSSGANVLTF. Here the CDR3 DNA reads TGTGCCAGCAGTCAAGACAGCTCTGGGGCCAACGTCCTGACTTTC.

The chain employs TRBV6-1 and TRBJ2-7; no clear D. The CDR3 has 14 residues. V was cut by 0 bases and J by 3 bases, with 9 bases left in between. From germline, CDR1 is MNHNS and CDR2 SASEGT. The CDR3 DNA sequence: TGTGCCAGCAGTGAAGCGGTCCGGTTCTACGAGCAGTACTTC. It yields the protein CASSEAVRFYEQYF.

This clone was detected only once. The CDR3 sequence is CASSRDRAYEQYF. CDR3 in DNA: TGTGCCAGCAGTAGGGACAGGGCCTACGAGCAGTACTTC. The chain carries TRBV7-2 and TRBJ2-7; 9 bases align to TRBD1. The CDR3 has 13 amino acids. V was clipped by 6 bases and J by 2 bases; unmatched bases: 2. The germline V gene has CDR1 SGHTA and CDR2 FQGNSA.

Here the CDR3 DNA reads TGTGCCAGCAGCCCTCGGCAGGGACAAATGAACACTGAAGCTTTCTTT. Amino acids: CASSPRQGQMNTEAFF. The chain links TRBV7-9 to TRBJ1-1, with D possibly being TRBD1 (6 bases). Germline CDR1 reads SEHNR; CDR2 reads FQNEAQ (reference sequence). The V end lost 5 bases, the J end lost 0 bases, and 16 bases lay between the germline ends. This CDR3 has 16 residues.

In its sample, this clone was seen a few times. The genes are TRBV13 and TRBJ1-2, with 7 bases matching TRBD1. This CDR3 region has 15 residues. Germline V lookup: CDR1 PRHDT, CDR2 FYEKMQ (reference sequence). Trimming removed 5 bases from V and 1 base from J; junction bases left unmatched: 7. CDR3 sequence reads: CASSNPGTVNYGYTF. The CDR3 DNA reads TGTGCCAGCAGCAATCCCGGGACAGTTAACTATGGCTACACCTTC.

The V call is TRBV4-1, the J call TRBJ1-6, with a weak D call TRBD1 (6 bases). Per the germline V gene, CDR1 is MGHRA and CDR2 is YSYEKL. The V and J ends lost 4 bases and 0 bases respectively, with 16 bases between them. This CDR3 region has 18 residues. CDR3 in amino acids: CASSLSGTPSSYNSPLHF. CDR3 in DNA: TGCGCCAGCAGCCTCTCCGGGACACCGAGCTCCTATAATTCACCCCTCCACTTT.

The chain couples TRBV11-2 to TRBJ1-1; no clear D. V lost 0 bases and J lost 3, with 5 bases in between. This CDR3 contains 13 residues. From germline, CDR1 is SGHAT and CDR2 FQNNGV. CDR3 coding DNA: TGTGCCAGCAGCTTAGAGCGGGACACTGAAGCTTTCTTT. Its translation is CASSLERDTEAFF.

This clone was counted a single time. The V and J genes are TRBV5-4 and TRBJ1-3, with D possibly matching TRBD1 (5 bases). Trimming cost V 2 bases and J 9 bases, with 15 bases left between them. This CDR3 has 14 residues. The germline gives CDR1 SGHNT, CDR2 YYREEE (reference sequence). Here the CDR3 DNA reads TGTGCCAGCAGCTTAACCGGGACTGGGGGCACCATATATTTT. It yields the protein CASSLTGTGGTIYF.